This TCR beta chain was observed in a study of shared clonotypes between healthy human individuals. The overall study: The plates for each donor numbered three CD4 naive, three CD4 memory, two CD8 naive and one CD8 memory.

Trimming removed 5 bases from V and 9 bases from J; junction bases left unmatched: 6. This CDR3 comprises 12 residues. CDR1 is MNHEY and CDR2 is SMNVEV in the germline V gene (reference sequence). This clone was detected only once. Sequenced by immunoSEQ multiplex PCR; TCRdb stores in-frame clones only, minus some. In the table there are hundreds of thousands of clones, roughly 73% of which are singletons. The clonotype comes from a woman in her twenties or thirties in good health. The chain has TRBV27 and TRBJ1-1, with 7 bases fitting TRBD1. Sequencing used memory CD4+ T cells sorted from blood. Noted subset: CD45RA-negative fraction. CDR3 residues: CASSARTGKAFF. The CDR3 DNA sequence: TGTGCCAGCAGTGCAAGGACAGGAAAAGCTTTCTTT.